Sequencing of this TCR beta chain was carried out in a study of T-cell memory formation after mild COVID-19. Constant-segment primers and 5'RACE yielded cDNA libraries for TCR alpha and TCR beta, each carrying sample barcodes and UMIs. TCRdb used MiXCR to reprocess the 5' RACE reads, holding one entry per CDR3 protein. The table shows around 530,000 distinct CDR3 sequences, with roughly 21% occurring only once. The V gene lost 0 bases and the J gene lost 0 bases, with 9 bases spanning the gap. CDR1 and CDR2 (germline): KGHSH, LQKENI. The CDR3 has 16 residues. The chain has TRBV18 and TRBJ1-3; no firm D call. The source is an adult woman who had mild COVID-19 (a few samples of this study predate the infection). Cell type and time point are not known. Material: PBMCs or a T cell subset sorted from them (not recorded which). The chain's CDR3 is CASSPPEQLSGNTIYF. CDR3 bases: TGTGCCAGCTCACCACCGGAACAACTCTCTGGAAACACCATATATTTT.